This TCR beta chain stems from a study of CD8 T cells in Susac syndrome. Looking at the study overall: The Susac syndrome patients were therapy-naive, on corticosteroids, or on intravenous immunoglobulin alone at blood draw.

The study's findings and limits: Clonal expansion was not seen in any Susac syndrome CD4+ T cell repertoire.

Reverse transcription used about 0.45 to 1 ug RNA and random hexamers. The immunoSEQ assay covered 54 Vbeta and 13 Jbeta segments for CDR3. TCRdb called the immunoSEQ multiplex PCR reads again in MiXCR, with one record for every CDR3 protein. The sample lists approximately 180,000 distinct CDR3 sequences; just under 95% were seen once. With 2 bases removed from V and 1 base from J, the gap between germline ends came to 12 bases. CDR3 length: 15 residues. Germline CDR1 and CDR2: SGHNT and YYREEE (reference sequence). Sequencing of TCR beta was undertaken in CD8+ and CD4+ T cells derived from blood. Note on this clonotype: What it binds is unknown.

The sequenced material came from CD4+ T cells from PBMCs. The chain carries TRBV5-4 and TRBJ2-5; D call uncertain. This TCR was recovered from a human donor with Susac syndrome. CDR3 sequence (DNA): TGTGCCAGCAGCTTTGTGGGCGCAGGCCAAGAGACCCAGTACTTC. It translates to CASSFVGAGQETQYF.